A single sample gave rise to the 27 T cell receptor beta chains below, sequenced in a study of radiotherapy plus CTLA-4 blockade in lung cancer. TCRdb keeps only in-frame clones here, not all; method: immunoSEQ multiplex PCR. This table has tens of thousands of clones, 70% to 80% appearing once. The source was peripheral blood, collected from a patient treated with radiotherapy plus ipilimumab. The source is a human donor with non-small cell lung cancer who had a complete response to radiotherapy plus ipilimumab.

This sequence joins TRBV6-5 and TRBJ1-3, with TRBD1 matching over 7 bases. The V gene end was trimmed by 6 bases and the J gene end by 2 bases; junction bases not matched to a gene: 7. The CDR3 loop spans 15 amino acids. Germline CDR1 is MNHEY and CDR2 is SVGAGI. CDR3: CASSFDRAPGNTIYF. In nucleotides, the CDR3 is TGTGCCAGCAGCTTCGACAGGGCACCTGGAAACACCATATATTTT.

J is TRBJ2-3 and V is TRBV6-1; TRBD2 might be the D (6 bases). V was pared by 6 bases and J by 6 bases, with 16 bases between. The CDR3 runs to 14 residues. Germline values: CDR1 MNHNS, CDR2 SASEGT. This CDR3 reads CASRDYIGKDTQYF. CDR3 DNA sequence: TGTGCCAGCAGGGACTACATCGGGAAGGATACGCAGTATTTT.

The rearrangement links TRBV18 to TRBJ1-6; TRBD1 agrees at 10 bases. Trimming removed 3 bases from V and 4 bases from J; junction bases left unmatched: 9. The germline gives CDR1 KGHSH, CDR2 LQKENI. CDR3 length: 18 amino acids. CDR3 sequence reads: CASSPDRGRFPYNSPLHF. The DNA for the CDR3 is TGTGCCAGCTCACCTGACAGGGGGCGATTTCCTTATAATTCACCCCTCCACTTT. Combining the CDR3 with reference TRBV18 and TRBJ1-6 gives the whole variable domain NAGVMQNPRHLVRRRGQEARLRCSPMKGHSHVYWYRQLPEEGLKFMVYLQKENIIDESGMPKERFSAEFPKEGPSILRIQQVVRGDSAAYFCASSPDRGRFPYNSPLHFGNGTRLTVT.

The chain joins TRBV7-9 to TRBJ1-4; D possibly corresponds to TRBD1 (6 bases). V gave up 2 bases and J gave up 8 bases, with 15 bases separating them. This CDR3 spans 15 amino acids. Germline V lookup: CDR1 SEHNR, CDR2 FQNEAQ (reference sequence). The CDR3 coding sequence is TGTGCCAGCAGCTTAACCACAGGGTTGGGCGAAAAACTGTTTTTT. It specifies CASSLTTGLGEKLFF.

The chain combines TRBV19 with TRBJ2-1, with D possibly matching TRBD1 (6 bases). CDR3 length: 15 amino acids. With 4 bases removed from V and 5 bases from J, the gap between germline ends came to 15 bases. Germline CDR1 reads LNHDA; CDR2 reads SQIVND (reference sequence). CDR3 nucleotides: TGTGCCAGTAGTAGGGTGGGCCAGGGGAACAATGAGCAGTTCTTC. It encodes CASSRVGQGNNEQFF.

The chain is built from TRBV15 and TRBJ2-2; perhaps TRBD2 as D (6 bases). The CDR3 sequence is 16 residues long. V was clipped by 1 base and J by 4 bases, with 13 bases between them. In germline, CDR1 is LNHNV, CDR2 YYDKDF (reference sequence). CDR3 amino acids: CATSRGWGELTGELFF. The DNA of the CDR3 is TGTGCCACCAGCAGAGGGTGGGGGGAACTCACCGGGGAGCTGTTTTTT.

This clone was seen a handful of times. The V gene is TRBV7-2, the J gene TRBJ2-1; unclear D gene. The CDR3 totals 14 residues. The V end lost 2 bases, the J end lost 3 bases, and 8 bases lay between the germline ends. Germline values: CDR1 SGHTA, CDR2 FQGNSA. CDR3 sequence: CASSLRNSYNEQFF. The CDR3 DNA reads TGTGCCAGCAGCTTAAGGAACAGCTACAATGAGCAGTTCTTC.

The rearrangement links TRBV10-1 to TRBJ2-7; D may be TRBD2 (6 bases). V gave up 5 bases and J gave up 1 base, with 15 bases separating them. This CDR3 comprises 15 residues. Germline V gives CDR1 WNHNN, CDR2 SYGVQD (reference sequence). The CDR3 DNA sequence: TGCGCCAGCAGTCCCGGGGGACTGGAATCCTACGAGCAGTACTTC. Translated, it gives CASSPGGLESYEQYF.

The V and J genes are TRBV11-2 and TRBJ2-1; the match to TRBD1 covers 7 bases. CDR3 length: 15 residues. Germline loops: CDR1 SGHAT, CDR2 FQNNGV. The V segment lost 7 bases and the J segment 2 bases; nucleotides outside the gene matches: 8. DNA for the CDR3: TGTGCCAGCAACCCTCGGGACAGAACCTACAATGAGCAGTTCTTC. Its translation: CASNPRDRTYNEQFF.

The chain is built from TRBV5-1 and TRBJ2-7; D possibly corresponds to TRBD1 (5 bases). In germline, CDR1 is SGHRS, CDR2 YFSETQ. The V end lost 4 bases, the J end lost 2 bases, and 16 bases lay between the germline ends. This CDR3 has 15 amino acids. In nucleotides, the CDR3 is TGCGCCAGCAGCACAGCCCCGGACATAACCTACGAGCAGTACTTC. It encodes CASSTAPDITYEQYF.

The gene calls are TRBV28 and TRBJ1-3; no clear D gene. The CDR3 contains 15 residues. V lost 2 bases and J 0 bases, leaving 8 bases between the germline ends. CDR1 and CDR2 from the germline V gene are MDHEN and SYDVKM. The CDR3 sequence: CASSLPAGSGNTIYF. In DNA form, the CDR3 reads TGTGCCAGCAGTTTACCCGCCGGCTCTGGAAACACCATATATTTT.

This rearrangement joins TRBV11-2 to TRBJ1-1; no clear D gene. CDR1 is SGHAT and CDR2 is FQNNGV in the germline V gene. V dropped 3 bases and J dropped 1 base, with 12 bases sitting between them. The CDR3 runs 15 residues. DNA of the CDR3: TGTGCCAGCAGCTTTAAAGGACTAGGGAACACTGAAGCTTTCTTT. Its translation is CASSFKGLGNTEAFF.

There are a few counts of this clone. This rearrangement joins TRBV2 to TRBJ2-5, with D tentatively TRBD1 (5 bases). The CDR3 has 15 amino acids. The V end lost 0 bases, the J end lost 4 bases, and 12 bases lay between the germline ends. Germline loops: CDR1 SNHLY, CDR2 FYNNEI. CDR3: CASSEASRDGETQYF. CDR3 DNA: TGTGCCAGCAGTGAAGCATCCAGGGATGGAGAGACCCAGTACTTC.

As DNA, the CDR3 is TGCGCCAGCAGTGATGGGACTAGCGGGAGAGAGACGCAGTATTTT. Protein product: CASSDGTSGRETQYF. The chain has TRBV10-1 and TRBJ2-3; 14 bases are shared with TRBD2. V lost 3 bases, J lost 9 bases, and 5 bases stayed unmatched. This CDR3 spans 15 amino acids. The V gene's germline CDR1 is WNHNN and CDR2 SYGVQD (reference sequence).

The chain links TRBV10-3 to TRBJ2-3, with 7 bases aligning to TRBD2. Germline trimming cut 2 bases from V and 8 bases from J; bases unmatched to any gene: 1. Looked up from germline, CDR1 is ENHRY and CDR2 is SYGVKD. This CDR3 spans 12 amino acids. In DNA form, the CDR3 reads TGTGCCATCAGTGAGGCGGGGGTTACGCAGTATTTT. Translating it yields CAISEAGVTQYF.

This chain uses TRBV7-2 with TRBJ2-1; unclear D gene. The germline gives CDR1 SGHTA, CDR2 FQGNSA. The CDR3 has 12 amino acids. V was cut by 7 bases and J by 9 bases, with 13 bases left in between. The CDR3 coding sequence is TGTGCCAGCACCCGATCGGGTGTTGAGCAGTTCTTC. It specifies CASTRSGVEQFF. The variable domain in full, completed from reference TRBV7-2 and TRBJ2-1, reads GAGVSQSPSNKVTEKGKDVELRCDPISGHTALYWYRQSLGQGLEFLIYFQGNSAPDKSGLPSDRFSAERTGGSVSTLTIQRTQQEDSAVYLCASTRSGVEQFFGPGTRLTVL.

The rearrangement uses TRBV19 and TRBJ2-3; TRBD2 aligns across 10 bases. V dropped 4 bases and J dropped 1; count of bases not matched to a gene: 5. The CDR3 is 16 amino acids. The germline CDR1 and CDR2 sequences are LNHDA and SQIVND (reference sequence). CDR3 DNA sequence: TGTGCCAGTAGTACCGGGACTAGCGTTCGCACAGATACGCAGTATTTT. It is translated as CASSTGTSVRTDTQYF.

The J gene is TRBJ2-2, the V gene TRBV18; 7 nucleotides agree with TRBD2. The CDR3 is 15 amino acids. V dropped 5 bases and J dropped 2; count of bases not matched to a gene: 5. In germline, CDR1 is KGHSH, CDR2 LQKENI. CDR3 residues: CASSAGASNTGELFF. The CDR3 bases are TGTGCCAGCTCAGCGGGAGCGTCAAACACCGGGGAGCTGTTTTTT.

This clone is termed large. J is TRBJ2-7 and V is TRBV10-2; TRBD2 aligns across 7 bases. Per germline, CDR1 WSHSY and CDR2 SAAADI. This CDR3 region has 15 residues. With V trimmed by 3 bases and J by 6 bases, 11 bases remained unmatched. The CDR3: CASSDTGLSWPEQYF. The CDR3 DNA sequence: TGCGCCAGCAGTGATACGGGACTATCTTGGCCCGAGCAGTACTTC.

V usage is TRBV29-1 and J usage is TRBJ2-1, with 9 bases identical to TRBD2. This CDR3 region has 14 residues. After removal of 3 bases from V and 7 bases from J, the junction contained 7 bases not matched to a gene. The germline gives CDR1 SQVTM, CDR2 ANQGSEA. The CDR3 DNA reads as TGCAGCGTTGATAGCGGGAGTTTCTCTAATGAGCAGTTCTTC. Translated, it gives CSVDSGSFSNEQFF.

The chain links TRBV10-3 to TRBJ1-5; 7 positions agree with TRBD1. Germline CDR1 is ENHRY and CDR2 is SYGVKD. V gave up 5 bases and J gave up 5 bases; unmatched junction bases: 6. The length of the CDR3 is 14 residues. CDR3 residues: CAISLRQGDQPQHF. The CDR3 DNA is TGTGCCATCAGTCTACGACAGGGAGATCAGCCCCAGCATTTT.

The CDR3 reads CASSFVSERRTQYF. CDR3 DNA sequence: TGTGCCAGCAGTTTTGTAAGTGAGCGAAGGACCCAGTACTTC. The chain recombines TRBV28 with TRBJ2-5; D call uncertain. This CDR3 comprises 14 residues. The germline V gene has CDR1 MDHEN and CDR2 SYDVKM. The V end was cut by 3 bases, the J end by 7 bases, with 15 bases between.

V and J are TRBV10-2 and TRBJ2-7; 11 bases align to TRBD2. Germline CDR1 reads WSHSY; CDR2 reads SAAADI. The J segment lost 3 bases and the V segment lost 6 bases, leaving 7 bases of the junction unmatched. This CDR3 contains 15 residues. The CDR3 loop is CASRVTSGAFYEQYF. In DNA, the CDR3 is TGCGCCAGCAGGGTGACTAGCGGGGCTTTCTACGAGCAGTACTTC.

The chain has TRBV28 and TRBJ1-2; maybe TRBD1 (6 bases). V was shortened by 5 bases and J by 5 bases, with 15 bases between the two germline ends. The CDR3 is 14 residues long. The germline V gene encodes CDR1 MDHEN and CDR2 SYDVKM. CDR3 nucleotides: TGTGCCAGCAGTAAAACAGGACAGATGTATGGCTACACCTTC. Encoded protein: CASSKTGQMYGYTF.

In this sample, this clone turned up a few times. The chain is built from TRBV7-9 and TRBJ2-7; perhaps TRBD1 as D (5 bases). The CDR3 length is 14 residues. Per germline, CDR1 SEHNR and CDR2 FQNEAQ (reference sequence). Trimming shortened V by 3 bases and J by 3 bases, and 12 bases separated the two germline ends. DNA of the CDR3: TGTGCCAGCAGCTTCCGCAGGGATGGCTACGAGCAGTACTTC. It encodes CASSFRRDGYEQYF.

This sequence joins TRBV27 and TRBJ2-3, with TRBD2 matching over 13 bases. The V gene end was trimmed by 5 bases and the J gene end by 9 bases; junction bases not matched to a gene: 11. The CDR3 contains 16 residues. CDR1 is MNHEY and CDR2 is SMNVEV in the germline V gene (reference sequence). CDR3 sequence (DNA): TGTGCCAGCAGTCCAAAAGGACTAGCGGGAGAGGGGACGCAGTATTTT. Encoded protein: CASSPKGLAGEGTQYF.

This clone was seen a few times. Other DNA sequences from this sample encode an identical CDR3 as well. The chain has TRBV4-1 and TRBJ1-1, with a tentative D call TRBD1 (6 bases). CDR1 and CDR2 (germline): MGHRA, YSYEKL. V dropped 0 bases and J dropped 11 bases, with 13 bases sitting between them. The CDR3 covers 13 residues. The CDR3 spells CASSQDRGPAAFF. The CDR3 region has the DNA TGCGCCAGCAGCCAAGACAGGGGCCCCGCCGCTTTCTTT.